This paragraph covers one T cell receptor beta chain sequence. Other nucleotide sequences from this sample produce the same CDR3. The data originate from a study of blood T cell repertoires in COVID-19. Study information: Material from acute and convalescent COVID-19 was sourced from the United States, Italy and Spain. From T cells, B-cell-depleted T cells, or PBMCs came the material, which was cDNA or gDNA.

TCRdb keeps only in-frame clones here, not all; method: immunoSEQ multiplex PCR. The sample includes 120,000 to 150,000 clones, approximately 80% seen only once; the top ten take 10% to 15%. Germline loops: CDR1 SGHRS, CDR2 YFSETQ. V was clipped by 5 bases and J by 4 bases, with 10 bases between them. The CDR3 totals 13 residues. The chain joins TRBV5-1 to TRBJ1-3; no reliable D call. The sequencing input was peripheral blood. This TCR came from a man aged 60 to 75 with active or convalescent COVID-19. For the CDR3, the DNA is TGCGCCAGCAGTCTTCGAGAAGGAAACACCATATATTTT. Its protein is CASSLREGNTIYF.